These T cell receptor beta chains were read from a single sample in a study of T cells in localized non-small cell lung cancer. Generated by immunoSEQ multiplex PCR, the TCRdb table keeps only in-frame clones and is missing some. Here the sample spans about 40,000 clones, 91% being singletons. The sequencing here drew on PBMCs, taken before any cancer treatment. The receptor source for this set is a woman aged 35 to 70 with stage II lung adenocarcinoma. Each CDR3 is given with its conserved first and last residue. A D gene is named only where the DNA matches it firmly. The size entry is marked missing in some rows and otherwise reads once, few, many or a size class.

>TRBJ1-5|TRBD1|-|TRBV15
CATSRDIRAGGSQPQHF
TGTGCCACCAGCAGAGATATCCGGGCAGGGGGTTCCCAGCCCCAGCATTTT
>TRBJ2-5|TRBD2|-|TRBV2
CASRTSSGGGTQYF
TGTGCCAGCAGGACTAGTAGCGGGGGCGGGACCCAGTACTTC
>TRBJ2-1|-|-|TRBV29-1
CSVERGAIYNEQFF
TGCAGCGTTGAGAGGGGGGCTATATACAATGAGCAGTTCTTC
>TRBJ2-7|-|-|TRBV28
CASTKLLYEQYF
TGTGCCAGCACCAAGCTCCTCTACGAGCAGTACTTC
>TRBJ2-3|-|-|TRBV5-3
CAVFTDTQYF
TGTGCCGTATTCACAGATACGCAGTATTTT
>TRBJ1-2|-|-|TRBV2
CASGGQGAGGYTF
TGTGCCAGCGGGGGACAAGGGGCCGGTGGCTACACCTTC
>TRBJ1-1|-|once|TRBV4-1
CASHPHISNTEAFF
TGCGCCAGCCACCCCCATATATCGAACACTGAAGCTTTCTTT
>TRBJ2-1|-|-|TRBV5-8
CASSQFNEQFF
TGTGCCAGCAGCCAATTCAATGAGCAGTTCTTC
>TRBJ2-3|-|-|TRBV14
CASSQSGGTQYF
TGTGCCAGCAGCCAATCCGGAGGTACGCAGTATTTT
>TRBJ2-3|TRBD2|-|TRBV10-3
CATRTRSPTDTQYF
TGTGCCACCCGGACTAGGAGTCCCACAGATACGCAGTATTTT
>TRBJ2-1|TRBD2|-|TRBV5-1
CASSLVAGDIEQFF
TGCGCCAGCAGCTTGGTAGCGGGGGACATTGAGCAGTTCTTC
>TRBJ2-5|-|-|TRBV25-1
CASSERRAGETQYF
TGTGCCAGCAGTGAACGAAGGGCTGGAGAGACCCAGTACTTC
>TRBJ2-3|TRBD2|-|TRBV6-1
CASKAGGTDTQYF
TGTGCCAGCAAAGCGGGGGGCACAGATACGCAGTATTTT
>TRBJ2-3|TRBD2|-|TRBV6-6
CASSYSSGRSTDTQYF
TGTGCCAGCAGTTACTCTAGCGGGAGGAGTACAGATACGCAGTATTTT
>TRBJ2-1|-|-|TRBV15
CATSRSYREQFF
TGTGCCACCAGCAGATCCTACAGGGAGCAGTTCTTC
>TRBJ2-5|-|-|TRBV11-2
CATNGGGGETQYF
TGTGCCACTAACGGAGGGGGCGGGGAGACCCAGTACTTC
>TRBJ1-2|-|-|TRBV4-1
CASSQDHDNYGYTF
TGCGCCAGCAGCCAAGATCACGACAATTATGGCTACACCTTC
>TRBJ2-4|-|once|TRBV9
CASSVRGDENIQYF
TGTGCCAGCAGCGTGCGAGGGGACGAAAACATTCAGTACTTC
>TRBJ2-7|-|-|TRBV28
CASSLYRTDTYEQYF
TGTGCCAGCAGTTTATATAGGACAGATACCTACGAGCAGTACTTC
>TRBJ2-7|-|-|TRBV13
CASSLTSLARGYYEQYF
TGTGCCAGCAGCCTCACGTCGTTGGCGCGGGGTTACTACGAGCAGTACTTC
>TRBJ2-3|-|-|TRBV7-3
CASSLGGRTQYF
TGTGCCAGCAGCTTAGGGGGAAGGACGCAGTATTTT
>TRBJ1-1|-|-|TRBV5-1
CASSLAWPMNTEAFF
TGCGCCAGCAGCTTGGCCTGGCCTATGAACACTGAAGCTTTCTTT
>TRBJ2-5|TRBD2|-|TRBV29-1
CSVGGGDGETQYF
TGCAGCGTTGGTGGGGGGGACGGGGAGACCCAGTACTTC
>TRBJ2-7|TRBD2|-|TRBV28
CASSSPPSAGVGYEQYF
TGTGCCAGCAGTTCCCCGCCCTCGGCGGGAGTGGGCTACGAGCAGTACTTC
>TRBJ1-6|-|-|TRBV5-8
CASSLGGVGNSPLHF
TGTGCCAGCAGCCTGGGGGGAGTAGGGAATTCACCCCTCCACTTT
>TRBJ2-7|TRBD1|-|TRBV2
CASTEGTAYYYEQYF
TGTGCCAGCACCGAGGGGACAGCGTATTACTACGAGCAGTACTTC
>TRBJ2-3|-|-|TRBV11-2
CASSLRGPEPDTQYF
TGTGCCAGCAGCTTAAGGGGACCAGAGCCCGATACGCAGTATTTT
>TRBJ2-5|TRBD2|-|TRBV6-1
CASRAGQETQYF
TGTGCCAGCAGAGCGGGGCAAGAGACCCAGTACTTC
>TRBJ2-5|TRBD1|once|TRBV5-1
CASSFKGTGAQETQYF
TGCGCCAGCAGCTTCAAAGGGACAGGGGCCCAAGAGACCCAGTACTTC
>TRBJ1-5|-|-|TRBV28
CASRWGRINQPQHF
TGTGCCAGCAGGTGGGGGCGGATCAATCAGCCCCAGCATTTT
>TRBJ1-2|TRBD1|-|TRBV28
CASTDRGAGGPYGYTF
TGTGCCAGCACCGATCGAGGAGCAGGGGGTCCCTATGGCTACACCTTC
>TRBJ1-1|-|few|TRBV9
CASSANTEAFF
TGTGCCAGCAGCGCTAACACTGAAGCTTTCTTT
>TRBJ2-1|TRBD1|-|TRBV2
CASEKDRRNEQFF
TGTGCCAGTGAGAAGGACAGGAGGAATGAGCAGTTCTTC
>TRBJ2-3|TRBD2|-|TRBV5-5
CASSPSGDTDTQYF
TGTGCCAGCAGCCCTAGCGGGGACACAGATACGCAGTATTTT